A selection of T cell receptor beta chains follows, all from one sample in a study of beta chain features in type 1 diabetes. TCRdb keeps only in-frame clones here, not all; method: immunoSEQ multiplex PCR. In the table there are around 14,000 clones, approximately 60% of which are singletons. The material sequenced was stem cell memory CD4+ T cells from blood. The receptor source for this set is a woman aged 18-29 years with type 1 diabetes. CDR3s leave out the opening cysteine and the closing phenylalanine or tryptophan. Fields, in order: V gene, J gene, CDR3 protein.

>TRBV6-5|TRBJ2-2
ASSFWDRDTGELF
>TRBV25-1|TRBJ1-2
ASSELGPELSGGYT
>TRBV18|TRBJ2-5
ASSLQGGETQY
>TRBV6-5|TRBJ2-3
ASRRGRGTDTQY
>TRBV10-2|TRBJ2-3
ASSDRPSGGRDTQY
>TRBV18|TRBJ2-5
ASSPGLAGVEQY
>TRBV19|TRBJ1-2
ASSARQAYYGYT
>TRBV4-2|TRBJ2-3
ASSRVQSDTQY
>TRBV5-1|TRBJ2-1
ASKQGANNEQF
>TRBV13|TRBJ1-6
ASSLWADNSPLH
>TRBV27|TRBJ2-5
ASRGLAGETQY
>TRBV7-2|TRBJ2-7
ASSRDRGIYEQY
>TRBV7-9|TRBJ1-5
ASSLGGTGTAQPQH
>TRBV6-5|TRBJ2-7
ASSQGQMQTSEQY
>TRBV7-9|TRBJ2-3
ASSHLAENTDTQY
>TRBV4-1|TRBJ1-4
ASSQGAVSNEKLF
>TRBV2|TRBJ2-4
ASSDLAAKNIQY